These 22 T cell receptor beta chains came from one sample sequenced in a study of long-term antiretroviral therapy in people with HIV. They ran version v3.0 of the immunoSEQ assay at survey level. Using immunoSEQ multiplex PCR, the repertoire was profiled, and TCRdb retains in-frame clones only, with some absent. Of tens of thousands of clones listed, over 75% are singletons. Sequencing was performed on unsorted PBMCs, taken 1.5 years after starting antiretroviral therapy. The receptors shown here come from a man between 18 and 35 years old with HIV.

The chain uses TRBV18 and TRBJ2-5, with D perhaps matching TRBD1 or TRBD2 (6 bases each). Germline V CDR1 and CDR2: KGHSH, LQKENI. The CDR3 sequence is 15 residues long. V lost 1 base and J lost 2, with 11 bases in between. CDR3 bases: TGTGCCAGCTCACCACAAGGGGGGCCACAAGAGACCCAGTACTTC. Its translation: CASSPQGGPQETQYF.

The genes are TRBV11-2 and TRBJ2-7; 7 nucleotides agree with TRBD1. The CDR3 is 15 residues long. Germline CDR1 and CDR2: SGHAT and FQNNGV. Trimming at V came to 5 bases and at J to 0 bases, leaving 7 bases not matched to a gene. The CDR3 here is CASSRPRDSSYEQYF. In DNA form, the CDR3 reads TGTGCCAGCAGCCGACCCCGGGACAGCTCCTACGAGCAGTACTTC. The full variable domain, its missing parts supplied by reference TRBV11-2 and TRBJ2-7, is EAGVAQSPRYKIIEKRQSVAFWCNPISGHATLYWYQQILGQGPKLLIQFQNNGVVDDSQLPKDRFSAERLKGVDSTLKIQPAKLEDSAVYLCASSRPRDSSYEQYFGPGTRLTVT.

V gene TRBV28 combines with J gene TRBJ2-1, with 8 positions matching TRBD1. The CDR3 totals 11 residues. The germline V gene has CDR1 MDHEN and CDR2 SYDVKM. Germline trimming cut 6 bases from V and 16 bases from J; bases unmatched to any gene: 8. In DNA, the CDR3 is TGTGCCAGCAGCAGGGACAGGCGCGACTTCTTC. This translates into CASSRDRRDFF.

V and J are TRBV14 and TRBJ2-2, with 12 bases that match TRBD2. CDR1 and CDR2 from the germline V gene are SGHDN and FVKESK. This CDR3 has 18 amino acids. After removal of 4 bases from V and 7 bases from J, the junction contained 13 bases not matched to a gene. CDR3 nucleotides: TGTGCCAGCAGCCGAAGGACTAGCGGGACCGGTTTCATCGGGGAGCTGTTTTTT. It codes for CASSRRTSGTGFIGELFF.

The J gene is TRBJ2-7, the V gene TRBV5-1, with 7 bases lining up with TRBD1. Germline V CDR1 and CDR2: SGHRS, YFSETQ. Trimming removed 4 bases from V and 0 bases from J; junction bases left unmatched: 4. The CDR3 runs to 14 residues. CDR3 DNA sequence: TGCGCCAGCAGCCAGGGACAGATCTCCTACGAGCAGTACTTC. Its translation is CASSQGQISYEQYF.

V gene TRBV7-9 combines with J gene TRBJ2-3, with 14 bases lining up with TRBD2. V shed 4 bases, J shed 4 bases, and the junction held 4 bases outside the gene matches. CDR1 is SEHNR, CDR2 FQNEAQ, per germline (reference sequence). CDR3 size: 16 residues. CDR3 in DNA: TGTGCCAGCAGCTCGGGACTAGCGGGAGTAGCAGATACGCAGTATTTT. Encoded protein: CASSSGLAGVADTQYF.

CDR3 bases: TGTGCCAGCAGTCGTGCAGGGGGCCTAGGTGAAAAACTGTTTTTT. It is translated as CASSRAGGLGEKLFF. The chain uses TRBV6-1 and TRBJ1-4; 8 nucleotides line up with TRBD1. This CDR3 is built from 15 residues. V was clipped by 5 bases and J by 7 bases; unmatched bases: 9. The germline CDR1 and CDR2 sequences are MNHNS and SASEGT.

The chain is built from TRBV20-1 and TRBJ1-1, with D hard to call. CDR3 length: 10 residues. Trimming shortened V by 3 bases and J by 9 bases, and 8 bases separated the two germline ends. Germline-derived CDR1 and CDR2 are DFQATT and SNEGSKA (reference sequence). The CDR3 protein is CSASRPQAFF. Here the CDR3 DNA reads TGCAGTGCTAGTAGGCCCCAAGCTTTCTTT.

The chain links TRBV28 to TRBJ2-7; TRBD1 agrees at 7 bases. This CDR3 is 13 amino acids long. Germline-derived CDR1 and CDR2 are MDHEN and SYDVKM. The V gene end was trimmed by 5 bases and the J gene end by 6 bases; junction bases not matched to a gene: 7. The DNA for the CDR3 is TGTGCCAGCAGTATCGGGACAGCCTTCGAGCAGTACTTC. The encoded protein is CASSIGTAFEQYF.

The CDR3 region is CASSLQLRGETQYF. CDR3 nucleotide sequence: TGTGCCAGCAGTTTACAGCTCCGAGGCGAGACCCAGTACTTC. The rearrangement uses TRBV6-6 and TRBJ2-5; D gene unclear. V lost 4 bases and J 5 bases, leaving 14 bases between the germline ends. The germline CDR1 and CDR2 sequences are MNHNY and SVGAGI (reference sequence). This CDR3 comprises 14 residues.

The chain links TRBV5-4 to TRBJ2-1; D is perhaps TRBD2 (6 bases). Germline assignment: CDR1 SGHNT and CDR2 YYREEE (reference sequence). V was cut by 0 bases and J by 4 bases, with 8 bases left in between. The CDR3 consists of 14 residues. In nucleotides, the CDR3 is TGTGCCAGCAGCTTGGGGGGGAGGTACAATGAGCAGTTCTTC. Residues: CASSLGGRYNEQFF. Combining the CDR3 with reference TRBV5-4 and TRBJ2-1 gives the whole variable domain ETGVTQSPTHLIKTRGQQVTLRCSSQSGHNTVSWYQQALGQGPQFIFQYYREEENGRGNFPPRFSGLQFPNYSSELNVNALELDDSALYLCASSLGGRYNEQFFGPGTRLTVL.

The rearrangement links TRBV2 to TRBJ2-7, with 13 nucleotides matching TRBD2. Germline CDR1 SNHLY, CDR2 FYNNEI. The J segment lost 2 bases and the V segment lost 5 bases, leaving 6 bases of the junction unmatched. CDR3 length equals 16 residues. The CDR3 reads CASSFILAGGAYEQYF. CDR3 nucleotide sequence: TGTGCCAGCAGTTTTATACTAGCGGGAGGGGCCTACGAGCAGTACTTC.

V is TRBV28 and J is TRBJ2-7, with TRBD2 identical over 13 bases. V lost 3 bases to trimming and J lost 3 bases; unmatched junction nucleotides: 2. Germline values: CDR1 MDHEN, CDR2 SYDVKM. This CDR3 region has 15 residues. CDR3 DNA sequence: TGTGCCAGCAGTTTCGGACTAGCGGGAGTCTACGAGCAGTACTTC. Translating it yields CASSFGLAGVYEQYF.

V usage is TRBV28 and J usage is TRBJ1-2; 7 nucleotides line up with TRBD1. This CDR3 spans 12 amino acids. Germline trimming cut 6 bases from V and 4 bases from J; bases unmatched to any gene: 2. Germline CDR1 and CDR2: MDHEN and SYDVKM. The CDR3 is CASRDRVYGYTF. In nucleotides, the CDR3 is TGTGCCAGCAGAGACAGGGTCTATGGCTACACCTTC.

The chain joins TRBV6-5 to TRBJ2-5; the D gene is possibly TRBD2 (5 bases). The CDR3 spans 14 residues. Trimming stripped 0 bases from V and 9 bases from J, with 14 bases between. The germline gives CDR1 MNHEY, CDR2 SVGAGI. CDR3 DNA: TGTGCCAGCAGTTACTCATGGACTGGGTGGCCCCAGTACTTC. Translated: CASSYSWTGWPQYF.

V gene TRBV11-2 combines with J gene TRBJ2-2; D may be TRBD1 (6 bases). The CDR3 contains 15 residues. Trimming removed 4 bases at V and 1 base at J, with 10 bases between. Germline V gene sequence: CDR1 SGHAT, CDR2 FQNNGV. This chain's CDR3 is CASSWGHLNTGELFF. CDR3 coding DNA: TGTGCCAGCAGCTGGGGACACCTGAACACCGGGGAGCTGTTTTTT.

This chain connects TRBV19 to TRBJ1-5, with TRBD1 as a possible D gene (6 bases). Germline CDR1 LNHDA, CDR2 SQIVND (reference sequence). The ends were cut back, 4 bases at V and 6 bases at J, with 10 bases in the middle. The CDR3 covers 13 residues. CDR3 coding DNA: TGTGCCAGTAGTAACCAGGGGACTCAGCCCCAGCATTTT. Amino acids: CASSNQGTQPQHF. The full variable domain, in which reference TRBV19 and TRBJ1-5 provide the parts outside the CDR3, is DGGITQSPKYLFRKEGQNVTLSCEQNLNHDAMYWYRQDPGQGLRLIYYSQIVNDFQKGDIAEGYSVSREKKESFPLTVTSAQKNPTAFYLCASSNQGTQPQHFGDGTRLSIL.

This clone was seen once. This chain connects TRBV5-1 to TRBJ2-3; TRBD2 matches at 11 bases. The CDR3 spans 16 residues. Germline V lookup: CDR1 SGHRS, CDR2 YFSETQ. V lost 4 bases and J lost 5; bases outside the gene matches: 9. CDR3 residues: CASSPIAGGPIDTQYF. CDR3 in DNA: TGCGCCAGCAGCCCCATAGCGGGAGGGCCGATAGATACGCAGTATTTT.

This chain links TRBV6-4 with TRBJ2-3, with D possibly TRBD1 on 6 matching bases. Germline assignment: CDR1 MRHNA and CDR2 SNTAGT. This CDR3 has 13 amino acids. V lost 3 bases and J lost 8, with 12 bases in between. CDR3 DNA sequence: TGTGCCAGCAGTGAGCTACAAGGGGGTACGCAGTATTTT. Protein product: CASSELQGGTQYF.

This sequence joins TRBV28 and TRBJ2-1, with 8 bases matching TRBD2. The CDR3 runs 16 residues. Germline values: CDR1 MDHEN, CDR2 SYDVKM. V shed 3 bases, J shed 7 bases, and the junction held 11 bases outside the gene matches. CDR3 sequence (DNA): TGTGCCAGCAGTTTGGCGTCCGGGAGGGCCCTGAATGAGCAGTTCTTC. It codes for CASSLASGRALNEQFF.

The chain carries TRBV5-1 and TRBJ2-3; 13 nucleotides match TRBD2. Looked up from germline, CDR1 is SGHRS and CDR2 is YFSETQ. V lost 4 bases, J lost 2 bases, and 7 bases stayed unmatched. CDR3 size: 17 residues. The CDR3 is CASSSGTSGTLTDTQYF. The CDR3 region has the DNA TGCGCCAGCAGCAGTGGGACTAGCGGGACCCTCACAGATACGCAGTATTTT.

The chain carries TRBV5-6 and TRBJ2-2, with D perhaps matching TRBD2 (5 bases). The CDR3 runs 14 residues. CDR1 is SGHDT and CDR2 is YYEEEE in the germline V gene. V was shortened by 2 bases and J by 0 bases, with 5 bases between the two germline ends. Here the CDR3 reads CASSFGTNTGELFF. DNA for the CDR3: TGTGCCAGCAGCTTCGGGACGAACACCGGGGAGCTGTTTTTT.